The 9 T cell receptor beta chains below come from one sample, sequenced in a study of shared clonotypes between healthy human individuals. The data were produced by immunoSEQ multiplex PCR, yet TCRdb's version contains in-frame clones alone and is incomplete. The sample records some 1,100,000 clones, around 78% being singletons. The specimen sequenced was memory CD4+ T cells from PBMCs. Subset reported: CD45RA-negative fraction. These receptors came from a young man in good health. Some clones in this sample may be carry-over from other donors' samples.

Concerning this clone itself: Since a much larger clone is just one base distant, this may be a read error. The gene calls are TRBV14 and TRBJ2-1; 13 bases align to TRBD2. V was pared by 4 bases and J by 4 bases, with 4 bases of the junction left unmatched. The germline V gene has CDR1 SGHDN and CDR2 FVKESK. CDR3 length equals 16 residues. CDR3 in DNA: TGTGCCAGCAGCCCTGGGACTAGCGGGGCTTACAATGAGCAGTTCTTC. Translation gives CASSPGTSGAYNEQFF.

This clone was detected a few times. The chain combines TRBV15 with TRBJ2-5; 8 nucleotides agree with TRBD2. From germline, CDR1 is LNHNV and CDR2 YYDKDF (reference sequence). With 7 bases clipped from V and 4 bases from J, the junction kept 5 bases outside the gene matches. The CDR3 has 13 residues. This chain's CDR3 is CATTTGGRETQYF. CDR3 nucleotides: TGTGCCACCACGACGGGAGGGCGAGAGACCCAGTACTTC.

The genes are TRBV7-3 and TRBJ1-1, with D possibly TRBD1 on 6 matching bases. The CDR3 is made up of 15 amino acids. Germline assignment: CDR1 SGHTA and CDR2 FQGTGA. V lost 1 base and J 2 bases, leaving 11 bases between the germline ends. The CDR3 DNA reads as TGTGCCAGCAGCTTAAACAGGGACCGAAACACTGAAGCTTTCTTT. Translation: CASSLNRDRNTEAFF.

Comment on this clone: At the DNA level, this CDR3 is encoded by other sequences in the same sample as well. V gene TRBV7-3 combines with J gene TRBJ1-1; D possibly corresponds to TRBD1 (5 bases). The length of the CDR3 is 13 residues. V gave up 4 bases and J gave up 5 bases, with 11 bases separating them. Germline lookup yields CDR1 SGHTA and CDR2 FQGTGA. The CDR3 DNA reads as TGTGCCAGCAGCTCCGACAGAGGGACTGAAGCTTTCTTT. This gives the protein CASSSDRGTEAFF.

The CDR3 DNA is TGCAGCGTTGATCATTCGGGGCCCGGGGAGCTGTTTTTT. It encodes CSVDHSGPGELFF. The chain recombines TRBV29-1 with TRBJ2-2; D is tentatively TRBD1 or TRBD2 (5 bases each). Trimming left V 3 bases short and J 6 bases short, with 11 bases between. There are 13 residues in the CDR3. Germline CDR1 SQVTM, CDR2 ANQGSEA.

This clone was detected only a few times. This sequence may be a read error, since a much larger clone differs from it by one base. The rearrangement uses TRBV6-5 and TRBJ1-5, with D tentatively TRBD1 (5 bases). Looked up from germline, CDR1 is MNHEY and CDR2 is SVGAGI. Trimming took 6 bases from V and 3 from J, leaving 9 bases between them. The CDR3 consists of 13 residues. CDR3 DNA: TGTGCCAGCAGACGGGACCTCAATCAGCCCCAGCATTTT. Protein sequence: CASRRDLNQPQHF.

V gene TRBV5-4 combines with J gene TRBJ2-2; no clear D gene. This CDR3 contains 13 residues. Deletions cut 2 bases from V and 2 bases from J, with 4 bases between. CDR1 and CDR2 from the germline V gene are SGHNT and YYREEE (reference sequence). The CDR3 sequence: CASSLRNTGELFF. CDR3 coding DNA: TGTGCCAGCAGCTTACGCAACACCGGGGAGCTGTTTTTT.

The rearrangement links TRBV10-3 to TRBJ1-2; 9 nucleotides line up with TRBD1. V was clipped by 5 bases and J by 6 bases; unmatched bases: 4. The CDR3 is 13 amino acids. Germline V gene data show CDR1 as ENHRY and CDR2 as SYGVKD. The DNA for the CDR3 is TGTGCCATCAGTACAGGGGGCTCTGATGGCTACACCTTC. The encoded protein is CAISTGGSDGYTF.

J is TRBJ2-5 and V is TRBV11-2; TRBD1 matches at 7 bases. V was clipped by 5 bases and J by 1 base; unmatched bases: 7. This CDR3 has 15 residues. Germline V gene data show CDR1 as SGHAT and CDR2 as FQNNGV. The CDR3 bases are TGTGCCAGCAGCATCGGGACAGCCTCCCAAGAGACCCAGTACTTC. This translates into CASSIGTASQETQYF.